Reported below is one T cell receptor (beta chain). Its cognate antigen is unknown. This sample was taken from a study of OX40 agonist ivuxolimab in advanced cancers. Findings of the study overall: No determination was made of the antigen specificity of the expanded peripheral T cells.

Patients with autoimmune history or systemic immunosuppression were excluded. The repertoire was sequenced with immunoSEQ multiplex PCR; TCRdb's copy has only in-frame clones and lacks some. The table shows around 62,000 clones, with over 65% occurring only once. Sample: CD4+ or CD8+ T cells sorted from blood, taken in a trial of the OX40 agonist ivuxolimab. This receptor was identified in an adult with an advanced solid tumor such as melanoma, head and neck, liver or kidney cancer.

CDR3 sequence: CAIRQGKETQYF. The DNA for the CDR3 is TGTGCCATCCGACAGGGGAAGGAGACCCAGTACTTC. The chain combines TRBV2 with TRBJ2-5; 8 nucleotides line up with TRBD1. The CDR3 spans 12 residues. V trimming: 10 bases; J trimming: 5 bases; junction bases outside the gene matches: 6. CDR1 is SNHLY and CDR2 is FYNNEI in the germline V gene. Drawing the rest from reference TRBV2 and TRBJ2-5, the complete variable domain is EPEVTQTPSHQVTQMGQEVILRCVPISNHLYFYWYRQILGQKVEFLVSFYNNEISEKSEIFDDQFSVERPDGSNFTLKIRSTKLEDSAMYFCAIRQGKETQYFGPGTRLLVL.